This passage covers 7 T cell receptor beta chains from one sample sequenced in a study of beta chain features in type 1 diabetes. Expressed TCRB transcripts were sequenced after all isolated RNA was converted to cDNA. The protocol was immunoSEQ multiplex PCR, while the TCRdb copy is restricted to in-frame clones and leaves out a portion. The sample gives under 250,000 clones, 13% to 15% of which show up once; 0.026% is in the top ten. Material: naive CD4+ T cells from blood. These receptors all come from a middle-aged woman in good health.

A note on this clone: The same CDR3 can be traced to other DNA sequences in this sample. V is TRBV6-5 and J is TRBJ2-5; no clear D. Germline V lookup: CDR1 MNHEY, CDR2 SVGAGI. CDR3 length equals 14 residues. Trimming took 3 bases from V and 0 from J, leaving 8 bases between them. DNA for the CDR3: TGTGCCAGCAGTTATAGTCTTTACCAAGAGACCCAGTACTTC. It is translated as CASSYSLYQETQYF.

This chain connects TRBV11-2 to TRBJ2-1; 8 bases agree with TRBD1. This CDR3 has 16 residues. J lost 7 bases, V lost 5 bases, and 13 bases had no gene match. Per germline, CDR1 SGHAT and CDR2 FQNNGV. The DNA for the CDR3 is TGTGCCAGCAGCCAAGAGGGAGCAGGGGGCAGGAATGAGCAGTTCTTC. Translating it yields CASSQEGAGGRNEQFF.

The chain recombines TRBV5-1 with TRBJ2-1, with 11 bases that match TRBD2. Germline values: CDR1 SGHRS, CDR2 YFSETQ. This CDR3 is built from 16 residues. The V and J ends lost 4 bases and 5 bases, in that order; junction bases with no gene match: 8. In DNA, the CDR3 is TGCGCCAGCAGCACTCTAGCGGGGGGCCTCAACAATGAGCAGTTCTTC. Protein sequence: CASSTLAGGLNNEQFF. The full variable domain, completed using reference TRBV5-1 and TRBJ2-1, is KAGVTQTPRYLIKTRGQQVTLSCSPISGHRSVSWYQQTPGQGLQFLFEYFSETQRNKGNFPGRFSGRQFSNSRSEMNVSTLELGDSALYLCASSTLAGGLNNEQFFGPGTRLTVL.

The genes are TRBV29-1 and TRBJ2-7, with 9 bases fitting TRBD1. The CDR3 consists of 13 residues. CDR1 and CDR2 (germline): SQVTM, ANQGSEA. V lost 6 bases and J lost 4; bases outside the gene matches: 7. As DNA, the CDR3 is TGCAGCGTCATGGGACAGGGCTGGTACGAGCAGTACTTC. Residues: CSVMGQGWYEQYF.

Only a few counts were recorded for this clone. The chain uses TRBV11-2 and TRBJ2-7, with D possibly TRBD2 on 5 matching bases. The CDR3 has 14 amino acids. CDR1 SGHAT and CDR2 FQNNGV come from the germline V gene. V lost 5 bases and J 2 bases, leaving 13 bases between the germline ends. CDR3 sequence reads: CASSRDRGPYEQYF. CDR3 coding DNA: TGTGCCAGCAGCCGAGACCGGGGTCCCTACGAGCAGTACTTC.

This clone was seen only a few times. The rearrangement links TRBV12-5 to TRBJ1-1, with TRBD1 as a possible D gene (6 bases). Germline V lookup: CDR1 LGHNT, CDR2 FRNRAP. This CDR3 is built from 15 residues. V was shortened by 5 bases and J by 4 bases, with 17 bases between the two germline ends. Here the CDR3 reads CASGRQTGQLTEAFF. The CDR3 DNA follows: TGTGCTAGTGGTCGCCAAACCGGACAGCTCACTGAAGCTTTCTTT.

There are a few counts of this clone. The V call is TRBV19, the J call TRBJ2-7, with TRBD2 identical over 10 bases. The J segment lost 3 bases and the V segment lost 1 base, leaving 3 bases of the junction unmatched. The CDR3 length is 15 residues. CDR1 and CDR2 from the germline V gene are LNHDA and SQIVND (reference sequence). CDR3 in amino acids: CASSIVLAGDYEQYF. The DNA of the CDR3 is TGTGCCAGTAGTATAGTGCTAGCGGGGGACTACGAGCAGTACTTC. The full variable domain, rest sourced from reference TRBV19 and TRBJ2-7, is DGGITQSPKYLFRKEGQNVTLSCEQNLNHDAMYWYRQDPGQGLRLIYYSQIVNDFQKGDIAEGYSVSREKKESFPLTVTSAQKNPTAFYLCASSIVLAGDYEQYFGPGTRLTVT.